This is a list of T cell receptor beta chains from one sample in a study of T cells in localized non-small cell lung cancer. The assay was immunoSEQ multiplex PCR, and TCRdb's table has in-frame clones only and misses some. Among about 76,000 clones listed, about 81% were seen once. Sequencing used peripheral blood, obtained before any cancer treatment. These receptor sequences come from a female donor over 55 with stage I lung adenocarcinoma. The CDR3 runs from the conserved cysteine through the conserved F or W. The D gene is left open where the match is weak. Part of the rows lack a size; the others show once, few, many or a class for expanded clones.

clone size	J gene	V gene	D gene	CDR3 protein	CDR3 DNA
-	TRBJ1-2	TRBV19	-	CASSINRDTGYGYTF	TGTGCCAGTAGTATAAACCGCGATACGGGGTATGGCTACACCTTC
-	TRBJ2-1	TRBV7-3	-	CASSPTGNEQFF	TGTGCCAGCAGCCCGACAGGCAATGAGCAGTTCTTC
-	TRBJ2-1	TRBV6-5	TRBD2	CASSSQSGGEINEQFF	TGTGCCAGCAGTTCCCAAAGCGGGGGAGAAATCAATGAGCAGTTCTTC
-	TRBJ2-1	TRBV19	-	CASSIPPVNEQFF	TGTGCCAGTAGTATCCCCCCGGTTAATGAGCAGTTCTTC
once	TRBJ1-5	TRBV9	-	CASSVGSKFNQPQHF	TGTGCCAGCAGCGTTGGTAGTAAGTTCAATCAGCCCCAGCATTTT
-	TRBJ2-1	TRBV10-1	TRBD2	CASSEGGGGVQFF	TGCGCCAGCAGTGAGGGTGGGGGAGGGGTGCAGTTCTTC
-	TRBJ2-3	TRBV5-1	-	CASSLGLSGSITDTQYF	TGCGCCAGCAGCTTGGGCTTAAGTGGATCAATAACAGATACGCAGTATTTT
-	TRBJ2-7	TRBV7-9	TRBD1	CASSYWDRGVWEQYF	TGTGCCAGCAGCTACTGGGACAGGGGCGTCTGGGAGCAGTACTTC
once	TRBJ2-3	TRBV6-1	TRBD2	CASYKRGGVDTQYF	TGTGCCAGTTATAAGCGGGGGGGGGTAGATACGCAGTATTTT
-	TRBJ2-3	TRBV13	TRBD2	CASSPRSTSGGTDTQYF	TGTGCCAGCAGCCCCAGATCTACTAGCGGGGGCACAGATACGCAGTATTTT
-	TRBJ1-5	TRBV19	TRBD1	CASSMPRGRGNQPQHF	TGTGCCAGTAGTATGCCCAGGGGGAGGGGAAATCAGCCCCAGCATTTT
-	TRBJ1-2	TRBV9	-	CASSVLGGENYGYTF	TGTGCCAGCAGCGTACTGGGGGGCGAGAACTATGGCTACACCTTC
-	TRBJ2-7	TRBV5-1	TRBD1	CASSQIQGAVEQYF	TGCGCCAGCAGCCAAATACAGGGGGCGGTCGAGCAGTACTTC
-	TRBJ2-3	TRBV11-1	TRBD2	CASSHGLAGGYTDTQYF	TGTGCCAGCAGCCATGGACTAGCGGGAGGATACACAGATACGCAGTATTTT
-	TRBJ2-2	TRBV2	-	CASAVIDTGELFF	TGTGCCAGCGCCGTCATTGACACCGGGGAGCTGTTTTTT
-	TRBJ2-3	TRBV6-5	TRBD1	CASSRTGQGDTQYF	TGTGCCAGCAGCCGAACCGGACAGGGGGATACGCAGTATTTT
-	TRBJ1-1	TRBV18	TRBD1	CASSPRDRDGEAFF	TGTGCCAGCTCACCAAGGGACAGGGACGGTGAAGCTTTCTTT
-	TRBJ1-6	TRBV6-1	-	CASSEMGGTGSPLHF	TGTGCCAGCAGTGAGATGGGAGGGACTGGGTCACCCCTCCACTTT
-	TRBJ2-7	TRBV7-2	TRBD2	CASSLRASGSYEQYF	TGTGCCAGCAGCCTTCGGGCTAGCGGCTCCTACGAGCAGTACTTC
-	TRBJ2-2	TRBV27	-	CASSLLSTVTGELFF	TGTGCCAGCAGTTTATTATCGACAGTCACCGGGGAGCTGTTTTTT
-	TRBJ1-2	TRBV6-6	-	CASSAPEEYGYTF	TGTGCCAGCAGTGCCCCGGAGGAGTATGGCTACACCTTC
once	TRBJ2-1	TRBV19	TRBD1	CASSPGVRQGARNEQFF	TGTGCCAGTAGTCCTGGGGTAAGGCAGGGGGCACGAAATGAGCAGTTCTTC